This TCR beta chain came from a study of blood T cells in healthy people across ages. General study points: Expanded clonotype changes were possibly confounded by unknown donor CMV status.

The V gene lost 6 bases and the J gene lost 14 bases, with 27 bases spanning the gap. The CDR3 consists of 15 residues. It was with a sample-barcoded 5' primer and a J-beta primer mix that a second PCR of roughly 7 to 12 cycles was run. A tag from a template-switch adaptor with 12 random nucleotides marked each cDNA molecule. TCRdb ran MiXCR on the 5' RACE reads and lists one entry per CDR3 protein. The sample records approximately 800,000 distinct CDR3 sequences, approximately 55% being singletons. Of note for this clonotype: What it binds is not known.

Sequenced: blood. This chain joins TRBV12-3 or TRBV12-4 and TRBJ2-3; possible D gene TRBD1, 6 bases. The sequence derives from an older man in good health. Here the CDR3 DNA reads TGTGCCAGCAGCCCGGCGGGCCCAGGGGAGAGATACGCGTATTTT. It codes for CASSPAGPGERYAYF.